This passage covers 25 T cell receptor beta chains from one sample sequenced in a study of blood T cell repertoires in COVID-19. The method was immunoSEQ multiplex PCR; TCRdb's version includes in-frame clones alone and lacks a portion of them. The sample lists some 240,000 clones, approximately 89% occurring once. The specimen sequenced was peripheral blood. The receptors shown here come from a woman in her 70s with COVID-19, enrolled during active disease.

The rearrangement uses TRBV2 and TRBJ2-7; D is perhaps TRBD2 (5 bases). CDR1 is SNHLY and CDR2 is FYNNEI in the germline V gene. Trimming pared 7 bases from V and 4 bases from J, leaving 11 bases between. The CDR3 spans 12 residues. The CDR3 reads CASTGRGYEQYF. CDR3 DNA sequence: TGTGCCAGCACCGGACGGGGTTACGAGCAGTACTTC.

This chain joins TRBV6-5 and TRBJ2-2; maybe TRBD2 (5 bases). The CDR3 sequence is 13 residues long. With 7 bases removed from V and 6 bases from J, the gap between germline ends came to 12 bases. Per the germline V gene, CDR1 is MNHEY and CDR2 is SVGAGI. CDR3 sequence reads: CASKVLGAGELFF. In DNA, the CDR3 is TGTGCCAGCAAGGTCCTCGGGGCCGGGGAGCTGTTTTTT.

This sequence joins TRBV18 and TRBJ1-1; D gene unclear. Looked up from germline, CDR1 is KGHSH and CDR2 is LQKENI. This CDR3 region has 11 residues. Between the trimmed V and J ends, which lost 2 bases and 8 bases, there was a span of 6 bases. CDR3 coding DNA: TGTGCCAGCTCACCAGAGACAGAAGCTTTCTTT. This sequence encodes CASSPETEAFF.

This clone was detected only once. The chain is built from TRBV25-1 and TRBJ1-6, with TRBD1 as a possible D gene (6 bases). CDR1 MGHDK and CDR2 SYGVNS come from the germline V gene. V lost 3 bases to trimming and J lost 10 bases, with 13 bases between them. This CDR3 comprises 14 residues. The CDR3 coding sequence is TGTGCCAGCAGTGAGTACAGGGACGTATCACCCCTCCACTTT. Residues: CASSEYRDVSPLHF.

This chain uses TRBV19 with TRBJ2-1; 9 bases align to TRBD2. There are 14 residues in the CDR3. The trim removed 4 bases at V and 9 bases at J, leaving 7 bases unmatched. The germline CDR1 and CDR2 sequences are LNHDA and SQIVND (reference sequence). The CDR3 protein is CASSRGTSSIEQFF. DNA for the CDR3: TGTGCCAGTAGTAGAGGGACTAGCAGCATTGAGCAGTTCTTC.

The V and J genes are TRBV2 and TRBJ2-1; a weak D match, TRBD2 (6 bases). Germline V lookup: CDR1 SNHLY, CDR2 FYNNEI. V was trimmed by 6 bases and J by 5 bases, leaving 11 bases between them. This CDR3 comprises 13 residues. DNA of the CDR3: TGTGCCAGCAGGCGGGACCTGAACAATGAGCAGTTCTTC. Its translation is CASRRDLNNEQFF.

With regard to this clone: Other DNA sequences of this sample code for an identical CDR3. The V and J genes are TRBV5-8 and TRBJ2-3; tentatively, D is TRBD1 (6 bases). Trimming stripped 2 bases from V and 0 bases from J, with 7 bases between. The germline V gene has CDR1 SGHTS and CDR2 YDEGEE. The CDR3 runs 14 residues. Here the CDR3 DNA reads TGTGCCAGCAGCTTAAGGGGGAGCACAGATACGCAGTATTTT. It codes for CASSLRGSTDTQYF.

The chain recombines TRBV10-3 with TRBJ2-3; no clear D. This CDR3 is built from 13 residues. Trimming took off 5 bases at V and 4 bases at J, with 10 bases between the two ends. CDR1 ENHRY and CDR2 SYGVKD come from the germline V gene. The CDR3 protein is CAISMREADTQYF. CDR3 sequence (DNA): TGTGCCATCAGTATGAGAGAGGCAGATACGCAGTATTTT.

This chain joins TRBV28 and TRBJ1-5; D call uncertain. Germline CDR1 MDHEN, CDR2 SYDVKM. The V end lost 2 bases, the J end lost 5 bases, and 7 bases lay between the germline ends. The CDR3 length is 13 residues. The CDR3 loop reads CASSLLRDQPQHF. CDR3 DNA: TGTGCCAGCAGTTTACTGAGGGATCAGCCCCAGCATTTT.

This chain connects TRBV28 to TRBJ2-1; D perhaps matches TRBD2 (6 bases). Germline assignment: CDR1 MDHEN and CDR2 SYDVKM. The CDR3 is made up of 15 amino acids. Trimming removed 6 bases from V and 4 bases from J, with 16 bases in between. In nucleotides, the CDR3 is TGTGCCAGCAGCTCCGGGACTCGCCGATACAATGAGCAGTTCTTC. Its protein product is CASSSGTRRYNEQFF.

This chain connects TRBV27 to TRBJ2-7; TRBD1 is a possible D gene (5 bases). V shed 5 bases and J shed 1 base, with 9 bases lying between them. The CDR3 covers 13 residues. CDR1 and CDR2 from the germline V gene are MNHEY and SMNVEV (reference sequence). CDR3 DNA sequence: TGTGCCAGCAGTGGACACGCGTCCTACGAGCAGTACTTC. This gives the protein CASSGHASYEQYF.

The genes are TRBV5-1 and TRBJ2-2; 11 bases map to TRBD2. Germline V CDR1 and CDR2: SGHRS, YFSETQ. Trimming at V came to 4 bases and at J to 4 bases, leaving 6 bases not matched to a gene. The CDR3 extends over 16 amino acids. In DNA form, the CDR3 reads TGCGCCAGCAGCCGCCTAGCGGGAGGAAGCACCGGGGAGCTGTTTTTT. Its translation: CASSRLAGGSTGELFF.

Worth noting for this clone: Within the sample, other DNA sequences also encode this same CDR3. This sequence joins TRBV12-3 or TRBV12-4 and TRBJ1-6; D remains unclear. Trimming cost V 4 bases and J 6 bases, with 4 bases left between them. This CDR3 is 12 amino acids long. The chain's CDR3 is CASSSSNSPLHF. In nucleotides, the CDR3 is TGTGCCAGCAGTTCCAGTAATTCACCCCTCCACTTT.

For this clone: This specimen includes other DNA sequences encoding the same CDR3. This chain links TRBV9 with TRBJ1-2; 7 nucleotides match TRBD1. The CDR3 is 14 residues long. The V gene end was trimmed by 0 bases and the J gene end by 2 bases; junction bases not matched to a gene: 1. The V gene's germline CDR1 is SGDLS and CDR2 YYNGEE. As DNA, the CDR3 is TGTGCCAGCAGCGTAGGGGACAGCAACTATGGCTACACCTTC. This gives the protein CASSVGDSNYGYTF.

The V and J genes are TRBV9 and TRBJ1-5; D is possibly TRBD1 (5 bases). Trimming took off 4 bases at V and 7 bases at J, with 15 bases between the two ends. This CDR3 has 14 residues. Looked up from germline, CDR1 is SGDLS and CDR2 is YYNGEE. The CDR3 nucleotides are TGTGCCAGCAGCCCTCGACAGCTCCGACAGCCCCAGCATTTT. Translated, it gives CASSPRQLRQPQHF.

This chain joins TRBV3-1 (or the pseudogene TRBV3-2) and TRBJ2-1, with 8 positions matching TRBD2. The germline V gene encodes CDR1 LGHDT and CDR2 YNNKEL (reference sequence). Unmatched junction bases numbered 5, after V lost 4 bases and J lost 0 bases. The CDR3 length is 16 residues. The CDR3 is CASSPLAGISYNEQFF. The CDR3 DNA is TGTGCCAGCAGCCCCCTAGCGGGCATCTCCTACAATGAGCAGTTCTTC.

The chain carries TRBV2 and TRBJ1-6; 8 nucleotides line up with TRBD1. The V gene end was trimmed by 8 bases and the J gene end by 10 bases; junction bases not matched to a gene: 7. Germline CDR1 SNHLY, CDR2 FYNNEI. There are 13 residues in the CDR3. CDR3 in DNA: TGTGCCAGCTTCCAACAGGGGGACTCACCCCTCCACTTT. This codes for CASFQQGDSPLHF.

V and J are TRBV19 and TRBJ1-1; TRBD1 matches 12 bases. V was pared by 4 bases and J by 4 bases, with 10 bases of the junction left unmatched. The CDR3 spans 17 residues. The germline V gene encodes CDR1 LNHDA and CDR2 SQIVND (reference sequence). The DNA of the CDR3 is TGTGCCAGTAGTAAGGCTCCGGGACAGGGGGCGGGCACTGAAGCTTTCTTT. Residues: CASSKAPGQGAGTEAFF.

This clone occurred a few times. The chain recombines TRBV5-6 with TRBJ2-7; tentatively, D is TRBD1 (5 bases). The V and J ends lost 2 bases and 1 base respectively, with 13 bases between them. The CDR3 spans 15 residues. Germline loops: CDR1 SGHDT, CDR2 YYEEEE. The CDR3 sequence: CASSFFKGQSYEQYF. In DNA, the CDR3 is TGTGCCAGCAGCTTTTTTAAAGGACAATCCTACGAGCAGTACTTC.

This clone came up a few times. The chain employs TRBV21-1 and TRBJ1-3. TRBV21-1 is flagged as a pseudogene. This CDR3 spans 16 amino acids. CDR3 amino acids: CASSRLEGFSGNTIYF. The DNA for the CDR3 is TGTGCCAGCAGCCGCCTGGAGGGGTTTAGTGGAAACACCATATATTTT.

The chain joins TRBV30 to TRBJ1-5, with D tentatively TRBD1 (5 bases). Trimming cost V 1 base and J 1 base, with 11 bases left between them. CDR1 and CDR2 (germline): GTSNPN, SVGIG (reference sequence). This CDR3 contains 15 residues. The CDR3 nucleotides are TGTGCCTGGAGTGAACAGGCTGGGAGCAATCAGCCCCAGCATTTT. Amino acid sequence: CAWSEQAGSNQPQHF.

The J gene is TRBJ2-7, the V gene TRBV28; 9 nucleotides match TRBD1. This CDR3 has 15 amino acids. Trimming removed 6 bases from V and 3 bases from J; junction bases left unmatched: 9. The germline CDR1 and CDR2 sequences are MDHEN and SYDVKM. CDR3 sequence: CASRLQGARDYEQYF. CDR3 DNA sequence: TGTGCCAGCAGGCTACAGGGGGCAAGAGACTACGAGCAGTACTTC.

The gene calls are TRBV29-1 and TRBJ2-2; 7 nucleotides agree with TRBD1. J gave up 3 bases and V 4 bases, and 5 bases lay outside the gene matches. The CDR3 is 14 amino acids. Looked up from germline, CDR1 is SQVTM and CDR2 is ANQGSEA. The CDR3: CSVVDRVDTGELFF. For the CDR3, the DNA is TGCAGCGTTGTCGACAGGGTGGACACCGGGGAGCTGTTTTTT.

The chain recombines TRBV7-2 with TRBJ1-6; 7 bases line up with TRBD1. The CDR3 is made up of 14 amino acids. CDR1 is SGHTA, CDR2 FQGNSA, per germline. V shed 5 bases, J shed 7 bases, and the junction held 5 bases outside the gene matches. The CDR3 spells CASSRGQENSPLHF. The CDR3 DNA follows: TGTGCCAGCAGCCGTGGACAGGAAAATTCACCCCTCCACTTT.

The V gene is TRBV11-2, the J gene TRBJ2-2; weak D call: TRBD2 (5 bases). In germline, CDR1 is SGHAT, CDR2 FQNNGV. The CDR3 extends over 14 amino acids. Deletions cut 4 bases from V and 3 bases from J, with 9 bases between. The CDR3 reads CASSYLDYTGELFF. CDR3 sequence (DNA): TGTGCCAGCAGCTACCTGGACTACACCGGGGAGCTGTTTTTT. Filled out from reference TRBV11-2 and TRBJ2-2, the complete variable domain reads EAGVAQSPRYKIIEKRQSVAFWCNPISGHATLYWYQQILGQGPKLLIQFQNNGVVDDSQLPKDRFSAERLKGVDSTLKIQPAKLEDSAVYLCASSYLDYTGELFFGEGSRLTVL.